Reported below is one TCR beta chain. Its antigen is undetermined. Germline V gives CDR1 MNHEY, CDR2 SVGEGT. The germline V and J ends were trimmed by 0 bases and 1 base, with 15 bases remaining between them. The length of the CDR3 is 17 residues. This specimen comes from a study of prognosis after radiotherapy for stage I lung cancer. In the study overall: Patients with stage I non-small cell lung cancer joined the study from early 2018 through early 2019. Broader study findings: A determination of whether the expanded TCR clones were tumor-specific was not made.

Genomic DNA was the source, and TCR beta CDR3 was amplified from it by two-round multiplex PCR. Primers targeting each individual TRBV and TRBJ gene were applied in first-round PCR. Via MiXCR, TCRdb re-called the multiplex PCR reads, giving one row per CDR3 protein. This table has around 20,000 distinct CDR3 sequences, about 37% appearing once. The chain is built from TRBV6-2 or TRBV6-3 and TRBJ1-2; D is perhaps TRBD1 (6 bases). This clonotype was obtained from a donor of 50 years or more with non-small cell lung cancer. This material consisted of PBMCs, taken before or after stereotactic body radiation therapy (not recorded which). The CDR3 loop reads CASSYSRTRGLNYGYTF. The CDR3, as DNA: TGTGCCAGCAGTTACTCACGGACCAGGGGCCTTAACTATGGCTACACCTTC.